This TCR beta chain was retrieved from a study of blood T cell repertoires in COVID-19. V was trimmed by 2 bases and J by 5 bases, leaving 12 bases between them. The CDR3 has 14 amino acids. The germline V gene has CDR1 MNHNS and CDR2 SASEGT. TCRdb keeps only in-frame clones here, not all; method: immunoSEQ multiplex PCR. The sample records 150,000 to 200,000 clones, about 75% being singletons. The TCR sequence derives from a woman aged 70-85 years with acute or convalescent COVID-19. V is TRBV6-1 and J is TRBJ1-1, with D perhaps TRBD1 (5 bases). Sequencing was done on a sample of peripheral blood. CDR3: CASSETRGGTEAFF. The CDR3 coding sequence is TGTGCCAGCAGTGAAACGAGGGGAGGGACTGAAGCTTTCTTT.